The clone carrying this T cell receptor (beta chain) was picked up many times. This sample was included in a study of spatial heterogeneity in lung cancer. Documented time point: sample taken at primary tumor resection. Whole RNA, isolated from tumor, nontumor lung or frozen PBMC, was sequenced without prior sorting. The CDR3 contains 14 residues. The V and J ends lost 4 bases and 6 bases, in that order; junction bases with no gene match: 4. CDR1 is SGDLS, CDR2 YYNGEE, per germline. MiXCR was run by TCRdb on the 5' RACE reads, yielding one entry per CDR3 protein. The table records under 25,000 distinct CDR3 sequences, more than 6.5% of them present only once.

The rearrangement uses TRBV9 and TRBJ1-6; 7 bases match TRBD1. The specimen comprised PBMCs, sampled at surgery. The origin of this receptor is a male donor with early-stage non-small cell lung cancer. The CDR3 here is CASSSGQVNSPLHF. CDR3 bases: TGTGCCAGCAGCTCCGGACAGGTTAATTCACCCCTCCACTTT.